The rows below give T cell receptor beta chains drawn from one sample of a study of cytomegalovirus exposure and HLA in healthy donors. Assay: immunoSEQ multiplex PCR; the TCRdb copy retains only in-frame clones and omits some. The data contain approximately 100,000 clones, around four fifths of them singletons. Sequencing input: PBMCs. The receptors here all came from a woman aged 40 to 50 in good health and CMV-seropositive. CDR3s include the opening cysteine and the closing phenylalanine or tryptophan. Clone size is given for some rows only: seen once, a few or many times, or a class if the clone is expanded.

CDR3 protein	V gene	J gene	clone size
CASSPVAETDTQYF	TRBV18	TRBJ2-3	-
CASSMGQGGYTF	TRBV6-6	TRBJ1-2	-
CASTKDRGSYEQYF	TRBV6-1	TRBJ2-7	few
CASTRAGVETQYF	TRBV2	TRBJ2-5	-
CASSLFSSGANVLTF	TRBV5-4	TRBJ2-6	-
CAWSQGDQPQHF	TRBV30	TRBJ1-5	-
CASSLIAGGREAFF	TRBV7-3	TRBJ1-1	-
CASSQVYQGAGEKLFF	TRBV4-1	TRBJ1-4	-
CSVGQGGYGYTF	TRBV29-1	TRBJ1-2	few
CASSLASGPPRSTEAFF	TRBV7-8	TRBJ1-1	-
CASSVDGREYQPQHF	TRBV9	TRBJ1-5	-
CASSLRGPGELFF	TRBV5-1	TRBJ2-2	few
CASSPLAGKGADEQFF	TRBV11-2	TRBJ2-1	-
CASERTGKVYEQYF	TRBV5-6	TRBJ2-7	-
CASSPLTPNTEAFF	TRBV6-5	TRBJ1-1	-
CASNSGTGDTGELFF	TRBV10-1	TRBJ2-2	-
CASRLTGSSNYGYTF	TRBV19	TRBJ1-2	-
CASSKTQGETEAFF	TRBV28	TRBJ1-1	-
CSVEGYPGSYEQYF	TRBV29-1	TRBJ2-7	-
CASSQAAREGQGNEQFF	TRBV7-8	TRBJ2-1	once
CASSPASGRSYNEQFF	TRBV18	TRBJ2-1	-
CASSPPGQGWGGYTF	TRBV7-9	TRBJ1-2	few
CASNRAAGGADTQYF	TRBV2	TRBJ2-3	-
CASSSRTDLVEQFF	TRBV5-1	TRBJ2-1	-
CASSSSTSSPLHF	TRBV5-6	TRBJ1-6	-
CASSLRASGRERETQYF	TRBV5-1	TRBJ2-5	-
CAGLAGDIPGELFF	TRBV30	TRBJ2-2	-
CASSLAQLAGNNEQFF	TRBV7-2	TRBJ2-1	-
CASREVEGLGANVLTF	TRBV5-1	TRBJ2-6	once
CASSLAISGNTDTQYF	TRBV5-1	TRBJ2-3	-
CASSESQVVSYEQYF	TRBV25-1	TRBJ2-7	-
CAISYSGSGVYNEQFF	TRBV10-3	TRBJ2-1	-
CASSVSRSNTEAFF	TRBV2	TRBJ1-1	few
CASSLLGGDEKLFF	TRBV5-6	TRBJ1-4	-
CASSFEGTGSATQPQHF	TRBV5-1	TRBJ1-5	-
CASSFVANQETQYF	TRBV7-8	TRBJ2-5	-
CASSVVGAETDTQYF	TRBV9	TRBJ2-3	-
CAISEPVTGLETQYF	TRBV10-3	TRBJ2-5	-
CASSASRYNEQFF	TRBV19	TRBJ2-1	-
CASSPPTGELFF	TRBV5-4	TRBJ2-2	few
CAWSVRENYGYTF	TRBV30	TRBJ1-2	-
CASSTGQEGPYEQYF	TRBV9	TRBJ2-7	-
CASRPLLPGAYNEQFF	TRBV5-6	TRBJ2-1	-
CASSLVTDTEAFF	TRBV5-1	TRBJ1-1	-
CASSLDRGIAYSGNTIYF	TRBV11-2	TRBJ1-3	-
CAISDRQPRYGYTF	TRBV10-3	TRBJ1-2	-
CASSYRPGQGAYGYTF	TRBV6-5	TRBJ1-2	-
CASSLDGYNEQFF	TRBV5-1	TRBJ2-1	-
CASSVASQGQGVSEQYF	TRBV9	TRBJ2-7	-
CASSRGLAGGRETQYF	TRBV5-1	TRBJ2-5	-
CASSYGQGRLTDTQYF	TRBV6-5	TRBJ2-3	-
CAWVRGPGNTIYF	TRBV30	TRBJ1-3	-
CATSRVTSNEQFF	TRBV15	TRBJ2-1	once
CASSLGGSQFTYEQYF	TRBV5-1	TRBJ2-7	-
CASSVLPSGRGTDTQYF	TRBV9	TRBJ2-3	-
CASSYEGLPANEQFF	TRBV13	TRBJ2-1	-
CASSPGLAGAGDTQYF	TRBV5-4	TRBJ2-3	-
CASSFGLAGSQETQYF	TRBV27	TRBJ2-5	-